This TCR beta chain was captured by sequencing in a study of T cell changes during pregnancy in multiple sclerosis. Per germline, CDR1 SGHVS and CDR2 FNYEAQ. The CDR3 length is 15 residues. Trimming removed 5 bases from V and 5 bases from J, with 15 bases in between. TCRdb keeps only in-frame clones here, not all; method: immunoSEQ multiplex PCR. Of about 40,000 clones listed, roughly 90% are singletons. V and J are TRBV7-6 and TRBJ2-2; weak D call: TRBD2 (6 bases). This TCR came from a female donor with multiple sclerosis, enrolled in a pregnancy study. The material sequenced was CD8+ T cells from peripheral blood mononuclear cells, taken in the first trimester of pregnancy. In DNA, the CDR3 is TGTGCCAGCAGCGCAGACCAGGGAGGAACCGGGGAGCTGTTTTTT. It is translated as CASSADQGGTGELFF. The whole variable domain, remainder taken from reference TRBV7-6 and TRBJ2-2, is GAGVSQSPRYKVTKRGQDVALRCDPISGHVSLYWYRQALGQGPEFLTYFNYEAQQDKSGLPNDRFSAERPEGSISTLTIQRTEQRDSAMYRCASSADQGGTGELFFGEGSRLTVL.